The sequence of this TCR beta chain was determined in a study of control samples from healthy donors and cancer patients. Method: immunoSEQ multiplex PCR; TCRdb's copy keeps in-frame clones and lacks some. The table shows 90,000 to 100,000 clones, with 79% occurring only once. The CDR3 is made up of 13 amino acids. Germline CDR1 and CDR2: SGHVS and FQNEAQ. The V and J ends lost 7 bases and 1 base respectively, with 9 bases between them. This chain joins TRBV7-8 and TRBJ2-3; unclear D gene. The TCR sequence derives from a woman aged 30 to 39 in good health. Material for sequencing was blood. CDR3 DNA: TGTGCCAGCACCCACGACGGCACAGATACGCAGTATTTT. This codes for CASTHDGTDTQYF. The full variable domain, completed using reference TRBV7-8 and TRBJ2-3, is GAGVSQSPRYKVAKRGQDVALRCDPISGHVSLFWYQQALGQGPEFLTYFQNEAQLDKSGLPSDRFFAERPEGSVSTLKIQRTQQEDSAVYLCASTHDGTDTQYFGPGTRLTVL.